The 9 T cell receptor beta chains given below trace back to one sample, sequenced in a study of cytomegalovirus exposure and HLA in healthy donors. The table came from immunoSEQ multiplex PCR; TCRdb's copy has only in-frame clones and leaves some out. Counted here are about 330,000 clones, approximately 90% occurring once; the ten biggest clones make up 0.84%. Input material: PBMCs. These receptors all stem from a woman under 30 in good health and CMV-seronegative.

The genes are TRBV28 and TRBJ2-3; D call uncertain. The V gene lost 7 bases and the J gene lost 2 bases, with 13 bases spanning the gap. This CDR3 is built from 14 residues. CDR1 and CDR2 (germline): MDHEN, SYDVKM. Here the CDR3 reads CASTTTLSTDTQYF. In DNA form, the CDR3 reads TGTGCCAGCACCACTACACTGTCCACAGATACGCAGTATTTT.

V is TRBV28 and J is TRBJ1-2; TRBD1 matches 10 bases. The CDR3 is made up of 18 amino acids. V lost 3 bases, J lost 4 bases, and 14 bases stayed unmatched. Germline CDR1 and CDR2: MDHEN and SYDVKM. CDR3 sequence reads: CASSLAGTGAPRSYGYTF. The CDR3 nucleotides are TGTGCCAGCAGTTTGGCCGGGACAGGGGCCCCAAGGAGCTATGGCTACACCTTC.

This clone was seen a handful of times. This sequence joins TRBV4-3 and TRBJ2-1; TRBD2 might be the D (6 bases). V was shortened by 1 base and J by 6 bases, with 10 bases between the two germline ends. This CDR3 is 14 amino acids long. From germline, CDR1 is LGHNA and CDR2 YSLEER. In DNA form, the CDR3 reads TGCGCCAGCAGCCAAGGGGGAGGCCGCAATGAGCAGTTCTTC. Protein product: CASSQGGGRNEQFF.

The chain recombines TRBV6-5 with TRBJ1-5, with a possible D match to TRBD1 (6 bases). The CDR3 totals 14 residues. Germline V gene sequence: CDR1 MNHEY, CDR2 SVGAGI. Trimming removed 6 bases from V and 1 base from J, with 10 bases in between. CDR3: CASRRQGSNQPQHF. As DNA, the CDR3 is TGTGCCAGCAGACGGCAGGGGAGCAATCAGCCCCAGCATTTT.

This clone has only one observation. The chain carries TRBV6-1 and TRBJ2-2, with D possibly TRBD2 on 5 matching bases. Germline loops: CDR1 MNHNS, CDR2 SASEGT. The CDR3 length is 18 residues. Trimming shortened V by 2 bases and J by 6 bases, and 22 bases separated the two germline ends. The CDR3 here is CASSEWRAVPRVAGELFF. The CDR3 DNA sequence: TGTGCCAGCAGTGAATGGAGAGCGGTCCCAAGGGTCGCCGGGGAGCTGTTTTTT.

The J gene is TRBJ2-7, the V gene TRBV11-3, with TRBD1 as a possible D gene (5 bases). Looked up from germline, CDR1 is SGHNT and CDR2 is YENEEA. The CDR3 runs to 19 residues. The V gene lost 4 bases and the J gene lost 0 bases, with 25 bases spanning the gap. The CDR3, as DNA: TGTGCCAGCAGCTGTAGTGGGGCAGACTCAAACCGGACCTCCTACGAGCAGTACTTC. It encodes CASSCSGADSNRTSYEQYF.

The chain has TRBV27 and TRBJ2-7; TRBD2 aligns across 9 bases. With 7 bases clipped from V and 0 bases from J, the junction kept 4 bases outside the gene matches. There are 14 residues in the CDR3. Germline V gene lookup returns CDR1 MNHEY and CDR2 SMNVEV (reference sequence). CDR3 DNA sequence: TGTGCCAGCAAGCGTAGCGGGAGCTCCTACGAGCAGTACTTC. Translated: CASKRSGSSYEQYF.

CDR3 region: CASRPTDRQATNEKLFF. CDR3 nucleotide sequence: TGTGCCAGCAGGCCCACAGACAGGCAAGCAACTAATGAAAAACTGTTTTTT. The chain combines TRBV2 with TRBJ1-4, with a possible D match to TRBD1 (6 bases). V dropped 6 bases and J dropped 0 bases, with 17 bases sitting between them. The germline CDR1 and CDR2 sequences are SNHLY and FYNNEI. The CDR3 runs 17 residues. Drawing the rest from reference TRBV2 and TRBJ1-4, the complete variable domain is EPEVTQTPSHQVTQMGQEVILRCVPISNHLYFYWYRQILGQKVEFLVSFYNNEISEKSEIFDDQFSVERPDGSNFTLKIRSTKLEDSAMYFCASRPTDRQATNEKLFFGSGTQLSVL.

V usage is TRBV28 and J usage is TRBJ2-2, with TRBD2 matching 7 bases. Unmatched junction bases numbered 8, after V lost 5 bases and J lost 5 bases. The germline V gene encodes CDR1 MDHEN and CDR2 SYDVKM. This CDR3 has 15 amino acids. The CDR3, as DNA: TGTGCCAGCAGTGCCAGCGGGGCTGGGACCGGGGAGCTGTTTTTT. The encoded protein is CASSASGAGTGELFF.